These 5 T cell receptor beta chains were sequenced from one sample in a study of shared clonotypes between healthy human individuals. This table comes from immunoSEQ multiplex PCR, and its TCRdb copy is limited to in-frame clones, with some not included. The table has about 2.4 million clones, 80% to 95% seen once. The sequencing input was naive CD4+ T cells from PBMCs. Sample subset: CD45RA+ positively selected. These receptors were collected from a man younger than 35 in good health. Some clones in this sample may be carry-over from other donors' samples.

J is TRBJ1-1 and V is TRBV18; D not resolved. CDR3 length equals 14 residues. Per germline, CDR1 KGHSH and CDR2 LQKENI. Trimming pared 6 bases from V and 0 bases from J, leaving 11 bases between. The CDR3 protein is CASSPSVLNTEAFF. CDR3 coding DNA: TGTGCCAGCTCTCCCTCGGTCTTGAACACTGAAGCTTTCTTT.

The chain joins TRBV29-1 to TRBJ2-5; D tentatively reads TRBD1 or TRBD2 (6 bases each). CDR1 and CDR2 from the germline V gene are SQVTM and ANQGSEA. The CDR3 extends over 13 amino acids. Deletions cut 5 bases from V and 2 bases from J, with 12 bases between. CDR3 residues: CSVRRGEQETQYF. DNA of the CDR3: TGCAGCGTTAGGAGGGGGGAACAAGAGACCCAGTACTTC. Full variable domain (missing parts from reference TRBV29-1 and TRBJ2-5): SAVISQKPSRDICQRGTSLTIQCQVDSQVTMMFWYRQQPGQSLTLIATANQGSEATYESGFVIDKFPISRPNLTFSTLTVSNMSPEDSSIYLCSVRRGEQETQYFGPGTRLLVL.

The rearrangement joins TRBV14 to TRBJ1-2, with D perhaps TRBD1 (5 bases). The ends were cut back, 8 bases at V and 5 bases at J, with 18 bases in the middle. CDR1 is SGHDN and CDR2 is FVKESK in the germline V gene. CDR3 size: 14 residues. The CDR3 DNA reads TGTGCCAGCCAGAGGGGAAAGATGTGGTATGGCTACACCTTC. It is translated as CASQRGKMWYGYTF.

The gene calls are TRBV9 and TRBJ1-4; 7 nucleotides align to TRBD1. The CDR3 loop spans 16 amino acids. The germline gives CDR1 SGDLS, CDR2 YYNGEE. V gave up 3 bases and J gave up 2 bases; unmatched junction bases: 7. CDR3 in DNA: TGTGCCAGCAGCGGGAACAACAGGGGCACTAATGAAAAACTGTTTTTT. It is translated as CASSGNNRGTNEKLFF.

Notes on this clone: Additional DNA sequences in this sample encode the identical CDR3. The chain joins TRBV27 to TRBJ1-1, with 8 bases matching TRBD1. This CDR3 has 13 amino acids. V was pared by 2 bases and J by 5 bases, with 1 base of the junction left unmatched. Per germline, CDR1 MNHEY and CDR2 SMNVEV (reference sequence). This chain's CDR3 is CASSLTGGTEAFF. In DNA form, the CDR3 reads TGTGCCAGCAGTTTAACAGGGGGGACTGAAGCTTTCTTT.